The clone carrying this T cell receptor (beta chain) came up many times. The target antigen is unknown. Per the germline V gene, CDR1 is SGHVS and CDR2 is FNYEAQ. The V and J ends lost 1 base and 4 bases respectively, with 13 bases between them. The CDR3 has 15 amino acids. The entry originates in a study of T cell repertoires in cytomegalovirus infection. In the study overall: Public signatures in TCR beta pointed to CMV infection and matching HLA type. Findings and limits, study-wide: Adding up the frequency of public TCR beta families identified people who carried CMV plus the relevant HLA.

In TCRdb, the reads were re-called with MiXCR into one record per CDR3 protein. This sample has almost 550,000 distinct CDR3 sequences; approximately 15% occur once, and the top ten carry more than 20%. Sequencing was carried out using CD8+ T cells from PBMCs. The J gene is TRBJ2-5, the V gene TRBV7-6; D assignment may be TRBD1 or TRBD2 (5 bases each). This sequence was found in a human donor in good health (CMV status not recorded). Some clones in this sample may be carry-over from other donors' samples. CDR3 in amino acids: CASSLVGAQGETQYF. In DNA, the CDR3 is TGTGCCAGCAGCTTAGTCGGGGCCCAGGGAGAGACCCAGTACTTC.